Shown below are 20 T cell receptor beta chains from a single sample sequenced in a study of T cell responses to AZD1222 COVID-19 vaccine. TCRdb's table, derived via immunoSEQ multiplex PCR, lists solely in-frame clones and lacks some. Found here are roughly 100,000 clones, 88% of them singletons; the top ten hold 20% to 25%. The specimen was peripheral blood, collected on day 0 of AZD1222 vaccination. These receptors were obtained from an adult in good health.

The chain links TRBV7-6 to TRBJ2-1, with 7 bases matching TRBD2. Per the germline V gene, CDR1 is SGHVS and CDR2 is FNYEAQ. The CDR3 is made up of 15 amino acids. The junction had 9 bases not matched to a gene; V was cut back by 5 bases and J by 5 bases. The CDR3 here is CASSGGGTINNEQFF. In DNA form, the CDR3 reads TGTGCCAGCAGCGGGGGGGGGACCATCAACAATGAGCAGTTCTTC.

The chain joins TRBV3-1 (or the pseudogene TRBV3-2) to TRBJ1-1; 7 positions agree with TRBD1. This CDR3 has 13 residues. V was pared by 4 bases and J by 5 bases, with 4 bases of the junction left unmatched. Per germline, CDR1 LGHDT and CDR2 YNNKEL (reference sequence). In DNA form, the CDR3 reads TGTGCCAGCAGCCGTCTCAGGGGGACTGAAGCTTTCTTT. Translating gives CASSRLRGTEAFF.

The rearrangement joins TRBV28 to TRBJ1-1, with unresolved D. V was trimmed by 6 bases and J by 6 bases, leaving 11 bases between them. The germline V gene encodes CDR1 MDHEN and CDR2 SYDVKM. This CDR3 region has 12 residues. The CDR3 loop is CASSHDPAEAFF. The CDR3, as DNA: TGTGCCAGCAGCCATGACCCCGCTGAAGCTTTCTTT. The full variable domain, completed using reference TRBV28 and TRBJ1-1, is DVKVTQSSRYLVKRTGEKVFLECVQDMDHENMFWYRQDPGLGLRLIYFSYDVKMKEKGDIPEGYSVSREKKERFSLILESASTNQTSMYLCASSHDPAEAFFGQGTRLTVV.

On this clone: This sample also contains other DNA sequences that code for the same CDR3. V usage is TRBV19 and J usage is TRBJ2-7; D uncertain. Germline V gene data show CDR1 as LNHDA and CDR2 as SQIVND (reference sequence). The V end was cut by 3 bases, the J end by 2 bases, with 8 bases between. The CDR3 spans 13 residues. CDR3 residues: CASSIGRAYEQYF. The CDR3 nucleotides read TGTGCCAGTAGTATTGGAAGGGCCTACGAGCAGTACTTC.

The chain links TRBV29-1 to TRBJ1-3; no reliable D call. Trimming stripped 3 bases from V and 4 bases from J, with 7 bases between. The germline V gene encodes CDR1 SQVTM and CDR2 ANQGSEA. This CDR3 is built from 12 residues. The CDR3 reads CSVEGNGNTIYF. CDR3 sequence (DNA): TGCAGCGTTGAGGGTAACGGAAACACCATATATTTT.

The chain is built from TRBV27 and TRBJ2-7; 9 bases fit TRBD2. The length of the CDR3 is 15 residues. Germline trimming cut 3 bases from V and 3 bases from J; bases unmatched to any gene: 6. Germline V gives CDR1 MNHEY, CDR2 SMNVEV (reference sequence). As DNA, the CDR3 is TGTGCCAGCAGTTTTCACCGACTAGCGGTCTACGAGCAGTACTTC. Translating it yields CASSFHRLAVYEQYF.

The gene calls are TRBV4-2 and TRBJ1-5; D not certain. Germline CDR1 LGHNA, CDR2 YNFKEQ. V was pared by 2 bases and J by 0 bases, with 8 bases between. This CDR3 is 15 amino acids long. The CDR3 DNA sequence: TGTGCCAGCAGCCAACAAGATAATAGCAATCAGCCCCAGCATTTT. Protein: CASSQQDNSNQPQHF.

This chain uses TRBV28 with TRBJ2-5; 9 nucleotides match TRBD1. Per germline, CDR1 MDHEN and CDR2 SYDVKM. The CDR3 totals 15 residues. V trimming: 6 bases; J trimming: 6 bases; junction bases outside the gene matches: 11. The CDR3 loop is CASRTAGQGMKTQYF. Written as DNA, the CDR3 is TGTGCCAGCAGAACCGCCGGACAGGGGATGAAGACCCAGTACTTC.

The chain has TRBV19 and TRBJ1-6; D is unresolved. Trimming took off 5 bases at V and 6 bases at J, with 11 bases between the two ends. This CDR3 spans 14 amino acids. Germline CDR1 is LNHDA and CDR2 is SQIVND (reference sequence). The CDR3: CASSGSGGNSPLHF. DNA for the CDR3: TGTGCCAGTAGTGGGTCTGGCGGTAATTCACCCCTCCACTTT.

This sequence joins TRBV7-2 and TRBJ2-7, with 11 positions matching TRBD1. J was trimmed by 5 bases and V by 5 bases; bases with no gene match: 8. Per the germline V gene, CDR1 is SGHTA and CDR2 is FQGNSA. The CDR3 has 15 amino acids. CDR3 residues: CASSPLGTGGHEQYF. CDR3 nucleotides: TGTGCCAGCAGCCCGCTGGGGACAGGGGGACACGAGCAGTACTTC.

The count of this clone is one. V gene TRBV10-3 combines with J gene TRBJ2-5; 9 bases align to TRBD1. There are 16 residues in the CDR3. Germline loops: CDR1 ENHRY, CDR2 SYGVKD. The V gene end was trimmed by 0 bases and the J gene end by 1 base; junction bases not matched to a gene: 3. CDR3 protein: CAISESRTGAQETQYF. The CDR3, as DNA: TGTGCCATCAGTGAGTCTAGGACAGGGGCCCAAGAGACCCAGTACTTC.

The gene calls are TRBV25-1 and TRBJ1-1, with D unclear. The CDR3 loop spans 13 amino acids. Between the trimmed V and J ends, which lost 2 bases and 1 base, there was a span of 5 bases. Germline CDR1 and CDR2: MGHDK and SYGVNS. CDR3 nucleotides: TGTGCCAGCAGTGAAGGTCCGAACACTGAAGCTTTCTTT. It is translated as CASSEGPNTEAFF.

The table lists this clone with a count of one. The rearrangement links TRBV7-2 to TRBJ1-5; D is unclear. The CDR3 contains 14 residues. Germline-derived CDR1 and CDR2 are SGHTA and FQGNSA. V lost 5 bases and J 4 bases, leaving 12 bases between the germline ends. This chain's CDR3 is CASSNDLLNQPQHF. Here the CDR3 DNA reads TGTGCCAGCAGCAATGATCTGTTAAATCAGCCCCAGCATTTT. The whole variable domain, remainder taken from reference TRBV7-2 and TRBJ1-5, is GAGVSQSPSNKVTEKGKDVELRCDPISGHTALYWYRQSLGQGLEFLIYFQGNSAPDKSGLPSDRFSAERTGGSVSTLTIQRTQQEDSAVYLCASSNDLLNQPQHFGDGTRLSIL.

This clone was seen more than once but under ten times. The J gene is TRBJ2-1, the V gene TRBV3-1 (or the pseudogene TRBV3-2); 9 bases agree with TRBD1. The J segment lost 3 bases and the V segment lost 2 bases, leaving 2 bases of the junction unmatched. Per the germline V gene, CDR1 is LGHDT and CDR2 is YNNKEL (reference sequence). This CDR3 spans 15 amino acids. CDR3 amino acids: CASSQTGGYYNEQFF. For the CDR3, the DNA is TGTGCCAGCAGCCAAACAGGGGGCTACTACAATGAGCAGTTCTTC.

The V call is TRBV28, the J call TRBJ2-7; D unresolved. The V gene's germline CDR1 is MDHEN and CDR2 SYDVKM. This CDR3 comprises 13 residues. V was clipped by 2 bases and J by 6 bases, with 11 bases between them. The CDR3 DNA follows: TGTGCCAGCAGTTTACCTAACCCCCCCGAGCAGTACTTC. Translation gives CASSLPNPPEQYF.

This clone was picked up one time. The chain employs TRBV6-5 and TRBJ2-5, with TRBD2 identical over 9 bases. Germline V CDR1 and CDR2: MNHEY, SVGAGI. CDR3 size: 14 residues. The junction had 7 bases not matched to a gene; V was cut back by 6 bases and J by 5 bases. The CDR3 is CASRGAGGGETQYF. In DNA, the CDR3 is TGTGCCAGCAGGGGAGCGGGAGGAGGCGAGACCCAGTACTTC.

This clone has just a few counts. The rearrangement links TRBV7-6 to TRBJ2-7, with 9 bases aligning to TRBD1. V lost 5 bases to trimming and J lost 2 bases; unmatched junction nucleotides: 7. The V gene's germline CDR1 is SGHVS and CDR2 FNYEAQ. The CDR3 loop spans 15 amino acids. The CDR3 bases are TGTGCCAGCAGCCCCACAGGGGGCACAACCTACGAGCAGTACTTC. Its translation is CASSPTGGTTYEQYF.

The chain joins TRBV6-6 to TRBJ2-5, with 9 nucleotides matching TRBD1. The CDR3 length is 15 residues. Trimming took 4 bases from V and 5 from J; bases not matched to a gene: 8. Germline assignment: CDR1 MNHNY and CDR2 SVGAGI (reference sequence). The CDR3 DNA sequence: TGTGCCAGCAGTTTAACAGGGGGCGCCGGGGAGACCCAGTACTTC. Encoded protein: CASSLTGGAGETQYF.

V and J are TRBV19 and TRBJ1-5; weak D call: TRBD1 (5 bases). V was shortened by 3 bases and J by 5 bases, with 20 bases between the two germline ends. The germline V gene encodes CDR1 LNHDA and CDR2 SQIVND (reference sequence). The CDR3 is 17 amino acids. CDR3 bases: TGTGCCAGTAGTATCCCCCACTCCAGGGATAGTTATCAGCCCCAGCATTTT. Translation: CASSIPHSRDSYQPQHF.

This clone was recorded only once. The J gene is TRBJ1-1, the V gene TRBV7-2; D ambiguous. The length of the CDR3 is 14 residues. V was trimmed by 4 bases and J by 0 bases, leaving 9 bases between them. Germline CDR1 and CDR2: SGHTA and FQGNSA. The CDR3 region is CASSSVIMNTEAFF. DNA for the CDR3: TGTGCCAGCAGCTCGGTGATCATGAACACTGAAGCTTTCTTT.